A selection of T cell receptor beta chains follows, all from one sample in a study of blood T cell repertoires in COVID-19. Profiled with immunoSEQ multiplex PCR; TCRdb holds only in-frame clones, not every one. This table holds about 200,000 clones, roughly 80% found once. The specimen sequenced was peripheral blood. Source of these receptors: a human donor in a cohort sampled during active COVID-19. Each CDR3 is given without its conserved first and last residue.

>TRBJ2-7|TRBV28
ASSPGTGGYEQY
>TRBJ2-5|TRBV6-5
ASSYSRGYETQY
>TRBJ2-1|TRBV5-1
ASSLPGLAGAGSYNEQF
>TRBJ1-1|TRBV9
ASSAREGGQSL
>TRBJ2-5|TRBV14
ASSQDSSVETQY
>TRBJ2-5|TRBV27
ASSPLLQGQTQY
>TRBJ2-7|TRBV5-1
ASSPEVGQTDEQY
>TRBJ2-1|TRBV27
ASSFQGTSGTGSYNEQF
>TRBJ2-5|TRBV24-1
ATSEQGARSETQY
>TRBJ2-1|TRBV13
ASSSADEGQAYNEQF
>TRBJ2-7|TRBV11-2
ASSLDWTGGTYEQY
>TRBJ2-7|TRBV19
ASSTRGGGFAPSEQY
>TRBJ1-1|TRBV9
ASSVGPDRATF
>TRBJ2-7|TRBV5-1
ASSRYLAGASYEQY
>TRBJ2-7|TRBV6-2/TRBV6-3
ASSSPGLLSEQY
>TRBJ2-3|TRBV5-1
ASSLTAGSTDTQY
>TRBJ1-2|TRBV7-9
ASSRGYGYT
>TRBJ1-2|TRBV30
AWRDRVNQGYGYT
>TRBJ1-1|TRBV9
ASSVSQGEAF
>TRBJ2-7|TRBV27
ASSLLGQGAYEQY
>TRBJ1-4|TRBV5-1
ASARAADSTNEKLF
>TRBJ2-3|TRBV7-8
ASSLGQTRTDTQY
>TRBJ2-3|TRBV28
ASSFSQGADTQY
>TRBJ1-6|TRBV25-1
ASSESSRGGPKPLH
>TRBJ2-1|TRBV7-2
ASSYWGVGVDEQF
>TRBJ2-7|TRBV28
ASSYTGALGSYEQY
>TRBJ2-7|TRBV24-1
ATSDPTRGYEQY
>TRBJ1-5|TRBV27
ASSLSGGSSNQPQH
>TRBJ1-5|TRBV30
AWSVLEGQPQH
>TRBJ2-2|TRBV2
ASSAGLTGLRLELF
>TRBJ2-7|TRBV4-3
ASSRTSGRVYEQY
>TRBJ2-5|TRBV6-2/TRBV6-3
ASSPDRGRERWTQY
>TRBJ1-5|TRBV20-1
SASGGTGVVQPQH
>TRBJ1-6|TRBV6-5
ASTLQGAGNSPLH
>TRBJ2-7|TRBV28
ASSLGGRSYEQY
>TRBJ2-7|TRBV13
ASTPSLAGGISYEQY
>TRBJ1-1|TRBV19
ASRDPRRDTEAF
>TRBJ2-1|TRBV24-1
ATSDLARQF
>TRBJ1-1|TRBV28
ASSILRQGNTEAF
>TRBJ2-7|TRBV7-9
ASSPGTGGYEQY
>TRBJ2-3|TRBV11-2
ASSLLAGDRDTQY
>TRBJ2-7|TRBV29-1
SVEDTGLAGVSDEQY
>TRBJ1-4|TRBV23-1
ASSQQKCRFSNEKLF
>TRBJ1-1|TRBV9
ASSELKGAKNTEAF
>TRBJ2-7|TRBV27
ASRASGSYEQY
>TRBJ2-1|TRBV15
ATRQDRRVEQF
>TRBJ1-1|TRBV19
ASSIGTGNTEAF
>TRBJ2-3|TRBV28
ASSLMFGDRGTDTQY
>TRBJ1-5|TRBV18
ASSPDRGSQPQH
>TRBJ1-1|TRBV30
AWSVPTGRAF
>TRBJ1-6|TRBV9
ASSPGVASNSPLH
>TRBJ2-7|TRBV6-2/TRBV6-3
ASSQRGGRGPYEQY
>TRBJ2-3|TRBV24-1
ATSDSPWVAGAPDTQY
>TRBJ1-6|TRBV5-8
ASSVGSSYNSPLH
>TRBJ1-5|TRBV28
ASSPPGGAGSNQPQH
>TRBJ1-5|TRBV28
ASSTTGLRQPQH
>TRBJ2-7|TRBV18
ASSPGKYEQY
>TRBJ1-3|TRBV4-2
ASSSVTGSVGNTIY
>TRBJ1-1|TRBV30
AWGKQGNTEAF